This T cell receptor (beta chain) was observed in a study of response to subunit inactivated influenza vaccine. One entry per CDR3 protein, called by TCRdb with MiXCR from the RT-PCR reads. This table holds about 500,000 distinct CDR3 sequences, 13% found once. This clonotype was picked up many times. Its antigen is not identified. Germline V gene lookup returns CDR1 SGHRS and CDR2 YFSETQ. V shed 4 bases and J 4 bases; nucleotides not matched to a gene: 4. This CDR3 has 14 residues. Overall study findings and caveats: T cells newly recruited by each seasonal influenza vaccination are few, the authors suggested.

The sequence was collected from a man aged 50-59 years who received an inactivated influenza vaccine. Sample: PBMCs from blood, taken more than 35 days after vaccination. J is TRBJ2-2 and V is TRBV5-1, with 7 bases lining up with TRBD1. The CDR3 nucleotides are TGCGCCAGCAGCGTGACAGGGTCCACCGGGGAGCTGTTTTTT. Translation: CASSVTGSTGELFF.